The rows below give T cell receptor beta chains drawn from one sample of a study of cytomegalovirus exposure and HLA in healthy donors. The data were produced by immunoSEQ multiplex PCR, yet TCRdb's version contains in-frame clones alone and is incomplete. The sample contains about 150,000 clones, roughly 80% of which appear only once. The sequenced sample was PBMCs. The source is a male donor in good health and CMV-seronegative. CDR3s include the opening cysteine and the closing phenylalanine or tryptophan. A D gene is named only where the DNA matches it firmly. Part of the rows lack a size; the others show once, few, many or a class for expanded clones.

J | D | size | V | DNA | CDR3
TRBJ1-6 | TRBD1 | . | TRBV27 | TGTGCCAGCAGTCCCCGGGACAGGGGGCGGTTCAATTCACCCCTCCACTTT | CASSPRDRGRFNSPLHF
TRBJ2-1 | . | . | TRBV2 | TGTGCCAGCAGTGTCGGGAATGAGCAGTTCTTC | CASSVGNEQFF
TRBJ2-1 | TRBD2 | . | TRBV7-3 | TGTGCCAGCAGCCCCCGACTAGCGGGGGAATACAATGAGCAGTTCTTC | CASSPRLAGEYNEQFF
TRBJ2-7 | TRBD2 | . | TRBV4-3 | TGCGCCAGCAGCCAAGGAGTAGCGGGGGACTCCTACGAGCAGTACTTC | CASSQGVAGDSYEQYF
TRBJ1-1 | . | few | TRBV2 | TGTGCCAGCAGTGTCGGGGGCACTGAAGCTTTCTTT | CASSVGGTEAFF
TRBJ1-3 | . | . | TRBV19 | TGTGCCAGTAGTAGCACAGGGAGCTCTGGAAACACCATATATTTT | CASSSTGSSGNTIYF
TRBJ1-5 | . | . | TRBV28 | TGTGCCAGCAGTTGGACGCGGGTGAGACAGCCCCAGCATTTT | CASSWTRVRQPQHF
TRBJ1-1 | . | once | TRBV29-1 | TGCAGCGTGGCCGTGGGCAGTCACACTGAAGCTTTCTTT | CSVAVGSHTEAFF
TRBJ2-7 | . | . | TRBV5-4 | TGTGCCAGCAGCCCTTCCGGCAGGGAAGACGAGCAGTACTTC | CASSPSGREDEQYF
TRBJ2-5 | TRBD2 | . | TRBV4-2 | TGTGCCAGCAGCCATCCCATAGCGGTGACTAGCGGGGACCAAGAGACCCAGTACTTC | CASSHPIAVTSGDQETQYF
TRBJ2-2 | TRBD2 | . | TRBV19 | TGTGCCAGTAGTAAGCGGGAGAACACCGGGGAGCTGTTTTTT | CASSKRENTGELFF
TRBJ2-3 | TRBD2 | . | TRBV5-6 | TGTGCCAGCAGCTTGGAGGGACTAGCGTGGGATACGCAGTATTTT | CASSLEGLAWDTQYF
TRBJ2-3 | . | . | TRBV7-9 | TGTGCCAGCACCCTCATCAGTGGTGGCACAGATACGCAGTATTTT | CASTLISGGTDTQYF
TRBJ2-2 | TRBD1 | . | TRBV5-1 | TGCGCCAGCAGCTTGCCAGACAGGGGTAACACCGGGGAGCTGTTTTTT | CASSLPDRGNTGELFF
TRBJ2-7 | . | . | TRBV5-6 | TGTGCCAGCAGCTTGGGGCTTGGGGGGAGCTCCTACGAGCAGTACTTC | CASSLGLGGSSYEQYF
TRBJ2-1 | TRBD2 | . | TRBV7-9 | TGTGCCAGCAGCCTAGCGGGGGGGCTTGAGAATGAGCAGTTCTTC | CASSLAGGLENEQFF
TRBJ2-3 | . | . | TRBV4-1 | TGCGCCAGCAGCCAAGGTGCCGAGCAGGTAGATACGCAGTATTTT | CASSQGAEQVDTQYF
TRBJ2-2 | TRBD2 | . | TRBV19 | TGTGCCAGTAGTCTCTTAGCGGGGGACACCGGGGAGCTGTTTTTT | CASSLLAGDTGELFF
TRBJ2-7 | . | few | TRBV13 | TGTGCCAGCAGCTGGAACGGGGGTATCGACTACGAGCAGTACTTC | CASSWNGGIDYEQYF
TRBJ2-2 | . | . | TRBV10-3 | TGTGCCATCAGTCCTCTGCGGGGGCCCTCCGGGGAGCTGTTTTTT | CAISPLRGPSGELFF
TRBJ2-2 | TRBD2 | . | TRBV4-2 | TGTGCCAGCAGCCGGGGTTTAGCGGGAGGGCCGGGGACCGGGGAGCTGTTTTTT | CASSRGLAGGPGTGELFF
TRBJ1-6 | . | . | TRBV10-3 | TGTGCCACAAACAACCAGGCAGCAGATTCACCCCTCCACTTT | CATNNQAADSPLHF
TRBJ2-2 | . | . | TRBV4-3 | TGCGCCAGCAGCCAAGATTCGGGCGGGATCGACACCGGGGAGCTGTTTTTT | CASSQDSGGIDTGELFF
TRBJ2-1 | TRBD2 | . | TRBV6-6 | TGTGCCAGCAGACCTAGCGGGGGTCGCTCCTACAATGAGCAGTTCTTC | CASRPSGGRSYNEQFF
TRBJ2-3 | . | . | TRBV5-1 | TGCGCCAGCAGCTTGGAGTCGGGACAAAGCACAGATACGCAGTATTTT | CASSLESGQSTDTQYF
TRBJ2-7 | . | . | TRBV5-4 | TGTGCCAGCAGCTTGGGCAGGGGATCAGGCGAGCAGTACTTC | CASSLGRGSGEQYF
TRBJ2-1 | . | . | TRBV7-9 | TGTGCCAGCAGCTTAGGGGCTCTACCCAGCTCCTACAATGAGCAGTTCTTC | CASSLGALPSSYNEQFF
TRBJ2-5 | TRBD2 | . | TRBV29-1 | TGCAGCGCGGGGGGGGAGACCCAGTACTTC | CSAGGETQYF